The 15 T cell receptor beta chains below all came from one sample that was sequenced in a study of blood T cell repertoires in COVID-19. Libraries were prepared by immunoSEQ multiplex PCR; TCRdb keeps only in-frame clonotypes and omits some of them. The sample carries about 86,000 clones, over 80% recorded once. Sequencing input: peripheral blood. The source of these receptors is a woman aged 80 or over with active or convalescent COVID-19.

This chain connects TRBV6-6 to TRBJ1-1, with D possibly being TRBD1 (5 bases). Trimming cost V 5 bases and J 8 bases, with 12 bases left between them. Germline lookup yields CDR1 MNHNY and CDR2 SVGAGI (reference sequence). The CDR3 is 12 residues long. DNA of the CDR3: TGTGCCAGCAGTCCCACACGACAGGAAGCTTTCTTT. It is translated as CASSPTRQEAFF.

The genes are TRBV7-9 and TRBJ1-3, with D maybe TRBD1 (6 bases). V was pared by 3 bases and J by 3 bases, with 9 bases between. The CDR3 is made up of 14 amino acids. CDR1 SEHNR and CDR2 FQNEAQ come from the germline V gene (reference sequence). The CDR3: CASSFGTNGNTIYF. The CDR3 nucleotides are TGTGCCAGCAGCTTCGGGACAAATGGAAACACCATATATTTT. Full variable domain (missing parts from reference TRBV7-9 and TRBJ1-3): DTGVSQNPRHKITKRGQNVTFRCDPISEHNRLYWYRQTLGQGPEFLTYFQNEAQLEKSRLLSDRFSAERPKGSFSTLEIQRTEQGDSAMYLCASSFGTNGNTIYFGEGSWLTVV.

This chain joins TRBV3-1 (or the pseudogene TRBV3-2) and TRBJ2-5; TRBD1 agrees at 10 bases. V gave up 2 bases and J gave up 7 bases; unmatched junction bases: 1. This CDR3 is built from 13 residues. The V gene's germline CDR1 is LGHDT and CDR2 YNNKEL (reference sequence). The CDR3 loop reads CASSQRDRGTQYF. The CDR3, as DNA: TGTGCCAGCAGCCAAAGGGACAGGGGGACCCAGTACTTC.

The chain uses TRBV19 and TRBJ2-7; D is unclear. The CDR3 is made up of 14 amino acids. Germline V gene sequence: CDR1 LNHDA, CDR2 SQIVND (reference sequence). Trimming pared 5 bases from V and 1 base from J, leaving 12 bases between. The CDR3 DNA is TGTGCCAGTAGTCCAAGTCACGGGTCCTACGAGCAGTACTTC. This codes for CASSPSHGSYEQYF.

This clone showed up just a few times. This chain uses TRBV9 with TRBJ1-1, with 7 nucleotides matching TRBD1. V lost 0 bases to trimming and J lost 3 bases; unmatched junction nucleotides: 5. The CDR3 runs to 15 residues. Germline CDR1 reads SGDLS; CDR2 reads YYNGEE. DNA of the CDR3: TGTGCCAGCAGCGTAGGACCAGGGGGTTACACTGAAGCTTTCTTT. Translated: CASSVGPGGYTEAFF.

The chain uses TRBV29-1 and TRBJ1-2; D not resolved. This CDR3 spans 11 amino acids. From germline, CDR1 is SQVTM and CDR2 ANQGSEA. V lost 5 bases, J lost 4 bases, and 8 bases lay in between. CDR3 DNA: TGCAGCGTTTCAGACTTCTATGGCTACACCTTC. Translating gives CSVSDFYGYTF.

The chain links TRBV30 to TRBJ2-2, with TRBD2 as a possible D gene (6 bases). The germline V gene encodes CDR1 GTSNPN and CDR2 SVGIG (reference sequence). V lost 8 bases, J lost 0 bases, and 16 bases lay in between. This CDR3 contains 15 residues. CDR3 loop: CAGRDSPTNTGELFF. The DNA for the CDR3 is TGTGCCGGGCGGGACTCTCCGACGAACACCGGGGAGCTGTTTTTT.

In its sample, this clone was seen once. V and J are TRBV24-1 and TRBJ2-3; D may be TRBD1 (8 bases). Germline lookup yields CDR1 KGHDR and CDR2 SFDVKD. V lost 6 bases and J 6 bases, leaving 12 bases between the germline ends. The length of the CDR3 is 13 residues. The CDR3 spells CATSSQGGDTQYF. In DNA, the CDR3 is TGTGCCACCAGTTCACAGGGGGGGGATACGCAGTATTTT.

The V gene is TRBV28, the J gene TRBJ1-1; possible D gene TRBD1, 5 bases. Germline lookup yields CDR1 MDHEN and CDR2 SYDVKM. Deletions cut 9 bases from V and 4 bases from J, with 15 bases between. The length of the CDR3 is 13 residues. The CDR3 nucleotides read TGTGCCAGTACCCCCGGGGGGGTCACTGAAGCTTTCTTT. Protein product: CASTPGGVTEAFF.

In this sample, this clone turned up a few times. The chain employs TRBV7-2 and TRBJ1-3; 8 bases match TRBD1. The J segment lost 0 bases and the V segment lost 5 bases, leaving 9 bases of the junction unmatched. This CDR3 is built from 17 residues. Germline-derived CDR1 and CDR2 are SGHTA and FQGNSA. The CDR3 sequence: CASSPRTGRASGNTIYF. DNA for the CDR3: TGTGCCAGCAGCCCCAGGACAGGGAGAGCCTCTGGAAACACCATATATTTT.

The chain uses TRBV5-6 and TRBJ2-7; 10 nucleotides agree with TRBD2. CDR1 is SGHDT and CDR2 is YYEEEE in the germline V gene. The CDR3 contains 17 residues. The J segment lost 1 base and the V segment lost 0 bases, leaving 7 bases of the junction unmatched. CDR3 in amino acids: CASSLDIAGGVSYEQYF. In nucleotides, the CDR3 is TGTGCCAGCAGCTTGGACATAGCGGGAGGCGTTTCCTACGAGCAGTACTTC.

The chain carries TRBV6-5 and TRBJ2-7; 8 nucleotides match TRBD2. The CDR3 is made up of 13 amino acids. The V and J ends lost 6 bases and 5 bases, in that order; junction bases with no gene match: 6. Germline CDR1 MNHEY, CDR2 SVGAGI. The CDR3 DNA reads as TGTGCCAGCAGCCAATCGGGGGGGAACGAGCAGTACTTC. Amino acid sequence: CASSQSGGNEQYF.

This rearrangement joins TRBV27 to TRBJ2-7, with 13 bases lining up with TRBD2. The CDR3 has 20 residues. The V gene end was trimmed by 5 bases and the J gene end by 0 bases; junction bases not matched to a gene: 16. The germline CDR1 and CDR2 sequences are MNHEY and SMNVEV (reference sequence). The CDR3 bases are TGTGCCAGCAGTCCCAAGGTTTTAGGACTAGCGGGAGCTTCCTCCTACGAGCAGTACTTC. Translating it yields CASSPKVLGLAGASSYEQYF.

The chain uses TRBV15 and TRBJ2-2; weak D call: TRBD1 (5 bases). The CDR3 totals 15 residues. Germline values: CDR1 LNHNV, CDR2 YYDKDF (reference sequence). V was shortened by 3 bases and J by 4 bases, with 12 bases between the two germline ends. CDR3 sequence: CATSSPRGLTGELFF. CDR3 nucleotide sequence: TGTGCCACCAGCAGCCCTAGGGGTCTCACCGGGGAGCTGTTTTTT.

This chain joins TRBV9 and TRBJ2-5; 10 nucleotides match TRBD2. The CDR3 covers 16 residues. V shed 0 bases, J shed 3 bases, and the junction held 5 bases outside the gene matches. Per the germline V gene, CDR1 is SGDLS and CDR2 is YYNGEE. The CDR3 protein is CASSVVASGGEETQYF. CDR3 in DNA: TGTGCCAGCAGCGTAGTAGCTAGCGGGGGTGAAGAGACCCAGTACTTC. The full variable domain, its missing parts supplied by reference TRBV9 and TRBJ2-5, is DSGVTQTPKHLITATGQRVTLRCSPRSGDLSVYWYQQSLDQGLQFLIQYYNGEERAKGNILERFSAQQFPDLHSELNLSSLELGDSALYFCASSVVASGGEETQYFGPGTRLLVL.